The 13 T cell receptor beta chains given below trace back to one sample, sequenced in a study of Graves' ophthalmopathy and Graves' hyperthyroidism. Amplification of TCR beta CDR3 regions used RNA transcripts. HTBI-primed first-round RT-PCR preceded second-round multiplex PCR. TCRdb itself ran the multiplex PCR reads through MiXCR, one entry per CDR3 protein. This sample has hundreds of thousands of distinct CDR3 sequences, with 20% to 25% found just once. The sample consisted of peripheral blood. All receptors derive from a woman between 45 and 60 years old with Graves' ophthalmopathy.

Only a few counts were recorded for this clonotype. V is TRBV28 and J is TRBJ2-7; maybe TRBD2 (5 bases). The CDR3 is 14 amino acids. Germline V lookup: CDR1 MDHEN, CDR2 SYDVKM. V shed 4 bases and J shed 2 bases, with 12 bases lying between them. The CDR3 DNA sequence: TGTGCCAGCAGTTCTGGACGGGAACCCTACGAGCAGTACTTC. It codes for CASSSGREPYEQYF.

In its sample, this clonotype was seen a few times. This may come from a read error, since a much larger clone is one base off. This chain connects TRBV24-1 to TRBJ1-5; D unclear. CDR3 size: 15 residues. The ends were cut back, 5 bases at V and 4 bases at J, with 14 bases in the middle. CDR1 and CDR2 (germline): KGHDR, SFDVKD. The CDR3 is CATSVGLGGNQPQHF. CDR3 DNA sequence: TGTGCCACCAGTGTGGGTTTGGGTGGTAATCAGCCCCAGCATTTT.

In this sample, this clonotype turned up many times. V and J are TRBV19 and TRBJ1-5, with 7 bases fitting TRBD1. This CDR3 has 15 amino acids. V lost 1 base to trimming and J lost 6 bases; unmatched junction nucleotides: 6. Germline V lookup: CDR1 LNHDA, CDR2 SQIVND (reference sequence). CDR3 bases: TGTGCCAGTAGTATAGGGTCGAGGGGGCGTCAGCCCCAGCATTTT. Translated, it gives CASSIGSRGRQPQHF.

The genes are TRBV6-2 or TRBV6-3 and TRBJ1-2; the D gene is possibly TRBD1 (6 bases). The germline V gene has CDR1 MNHEY and CDR2 SVGEGT. Trimming took 3 bases from V and 2 from J, leaving 13 bases between them. CDR3 length equals 15 residues. CDR3 sequence (DNA): TGTGCCAGCAGTTATACGTCGAGGGGGAACTATGGCTACACCTTC. This translates into CASSYTSRGNYGYTF.

The gene calls are TRBV20-1 and TRBJ1-1; D not resolved. The CDR3 has 15 amino acids. Trimming removed 3 bases from V and 4 bases from J, with 18 bases in between. Germline assignment: CDR1 DFQATT and CDR2 SNEGSKA (reference sequence). CDR3 region: CSASESPLLTTEAFF. CDR3 coding DNA: TGCAGTGCTAGTGAATCCCCCTTACTAACCACTGAAGCTTTCTTT.

The table lists this clonotype with many counts. The V gene is TRBV6-5, the J gene TRBJ2-7, with TRBD2 identical over 8 bases. V shed 6 bases and J 4 bases; nucleotides not matched to a gene: 8. Germline V gives CDR1 MNHEY, CDR2 SVGAGI. This CDR3 is 14 amino acids long. The CDR3 here is CASSLGLAEYEQYF. CDR3 nucleotide sequence: TGTGCCAGCAGCCTCGGACTAGCTGAGTACGAGCAGTACTTC.

This clonotype was seen ten or more times. The chain employs TRBV4-2 and TRBJ2-7; TRBD2 might be the D (5 bases). Germline loops: CDR1 LGHNA, CDR2 YNFKEQ. The CDR3 length is 13 residues. V was trimmed by 1 base and J by 6 bases, leaving 10 bases between them. The CDR3: CASSQGRLREQYF. CDR3 sequence (DNA): TGTGCCAGCAGCCAAGGGAGACTACGCGAGCAGTACTTC.

This chain uses TRBV11-2 with TRBJ1-6; D is perhaps TRBD1 (6 bases). V was trimmed by 1 base and J by 7 bases, leaving 11 bases between them. CDR1 is SGHAT, CDR2 FQNNGV, per germline. The CDR3 loop spans 15 amino acids. As DNA, the CDR3 is TGTGCCAGCAGCTTAGGATGGACAGTAAATTCACCCCTCCACTTT. Amino acids: CASSLGWTVNSPLHF.

A remark on this clonotype: Since the CDR3 does not end with the conserved phenylalanine or tryptophan, this likely comes from a read error. The rearrangement uses TRBV24-1 and TRBJ2-2, with 9 bases identical to TRBD1. CDR3 length equals 13 residues. CDR1 is KGHDR and CDR2 is SFDVKD in the germline V gene. V was pared by 12 bases and J by 5 bases, with 6 bases of the junction left unmatched. Written as DNA, the CDR3 is TGTGCCGCGGGACAGGGAGCGACCGGGGAGCTGTTTCTT. Its translation is CAAGQGATGELFL.

This clonotype was counted ten times or more. The V call is TRBV15, the J call TRBJ2-7; the D gene is possibly TRBD2 (6 bases). The V gene lost 3 bases and the J gene lost 0 bases, with 21 bases spanning the gap. This CDR3 spans 18 amino acids. Germline V gene lookup returns CDR1 LNHNV and CDR2 YYDKDF (reference sequence). CDR3 amino acids: CATSSSPRDSSLSYEQYF. DNA of the CDR3: TGTGCCACCAGCAGCTCCCCCCGGGACTCTTCCCTCTCCTACGAGCAGTACTTC. The full variable domain, completed using reference TRBV15 and TRBJ2-7, is DAMVIQNPRYQVTQFGKPVTLSCSQTLNHNVMYWYQQKSSQAPKLLFHYYDKDFNNEADTPDNFQSRRPNTSFCFLDIRSPGLGDTAMYLCATSSSPRDSSLSYEQYFGPGTRLTVT.

Comments on this clonotype: One base away lies a much larger clone, so this may be a sequencing read error. This chain uses TRBV7-9 with TRBJ1-2, with D unclear. Trimming shortened V by 4 bases and J by 3 bases, and 9 bases separated the two germline ends. CDR1 and CDR2 (germline): SEHNR, FQNEAQ (reference sequence). The CDR3 has 13 amino acids. The CDR3 sequence: CASSSAGDYGYTF. The CDR3, as DNA: TGTGCCAGCAGCTCAGCAGGCGACTATGGCTACACCTTC.

The V and J genes are TRBV12-3 or TRBV12-4 and TRBJ1-6; no firm D call. The V end was cut by 6 bases, the J end by 10 bases, with 13 bases between. This CDR3 region has 13 residues. The CDR3 DNA reads TGTGCCAGCAGATCCACCCGGGGATCACCCCTCCACTTT. This translates into CASRSTRGSPLHF.

This clonotype was counted many times. The genes are TRBV20-1 and TRBJ2-5; the match to TRBD1 covers 11 bases. Germline assignment: CDR1 DFQATT and CDR2 SNEGSKA (reference sequence). V gave up 6 bases and J gave up 4 bases; unmatched junction bases: 7. The length of the CDR3 is 14 residues. CDR3 sequence (DNA): TGCAGTGCGGGACCGGGGACAGGGGGAGAGACCCAGTACTTC. As protein: CSAGPGTGGETQYF.